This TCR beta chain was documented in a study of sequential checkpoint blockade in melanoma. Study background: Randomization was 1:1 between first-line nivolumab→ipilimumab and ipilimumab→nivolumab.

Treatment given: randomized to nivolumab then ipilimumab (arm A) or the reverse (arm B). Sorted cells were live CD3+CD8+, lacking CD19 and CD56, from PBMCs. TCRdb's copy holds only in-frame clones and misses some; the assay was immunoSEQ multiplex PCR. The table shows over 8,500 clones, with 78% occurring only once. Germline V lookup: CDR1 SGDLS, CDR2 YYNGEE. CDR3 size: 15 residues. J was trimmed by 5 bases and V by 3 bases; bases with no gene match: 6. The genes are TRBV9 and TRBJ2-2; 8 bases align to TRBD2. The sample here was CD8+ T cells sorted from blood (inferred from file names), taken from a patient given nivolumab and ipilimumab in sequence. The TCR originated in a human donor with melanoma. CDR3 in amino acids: CASSEGGGRTGELFF. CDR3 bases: TGTGCCAGCAGCGAAGGCGGGGGGCGGACCGGGGAGCTGTTTTTT.